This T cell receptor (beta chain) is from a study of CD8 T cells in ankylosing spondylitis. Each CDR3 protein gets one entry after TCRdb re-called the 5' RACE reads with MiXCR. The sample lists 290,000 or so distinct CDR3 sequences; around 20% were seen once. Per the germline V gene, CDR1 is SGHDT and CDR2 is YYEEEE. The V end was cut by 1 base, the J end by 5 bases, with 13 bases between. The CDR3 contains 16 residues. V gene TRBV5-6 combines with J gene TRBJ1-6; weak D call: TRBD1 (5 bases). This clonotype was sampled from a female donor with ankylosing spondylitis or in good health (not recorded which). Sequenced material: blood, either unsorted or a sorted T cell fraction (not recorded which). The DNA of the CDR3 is TGTGCCAGCAGCTTGAGGGCAGGGCCCGATAATTCACCCCTCCACTTT. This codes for CASSLRAGPDNSPLHF. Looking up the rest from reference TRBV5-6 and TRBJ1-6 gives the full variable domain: DAGVTQSPTHLIKTRGQQVTLRCSPKSGHDTVSWYQQALGQGPQFIFQYYEEEERQRGNFPDRFSGHQFPNYSSELNVNALLLGDSALYLCASSLRAGPDNSPLHFGNGTRLTVT.